The next 10 T cell receptor beta chains were all read from a single sample in a study of regulatory T cells in long-lasting Graves disease. Assembly of TCR beta libraries relied on iRepertoire HTBI primers together with Arm-PCR of CDR3 regions. TCRdb fed the multiplex PCR reads into MiXCR, producing one record per CDR3 protein. The sample lists roughly 500,000 distinct CDR3 sequences, around 20% occurring once. Time point of the sample: persistent/refractory GD, antithyroid drugs over 5 years with positive TRAb. Extracted PBMC RNA gave rise to the TCR library. Sequenced here: peripheral blood mononuclear cells (PBMCs), sampled when the disease was refractory, from a patient treated with antithyroid drugs. These receptors were collected from a female donor with Graves disease.

Many counts were recorded for this clonotype. The V call is TRBV20-1, the J call TRBJ2-7; 16 positions match TRBD2. V shed 6 bases and J 0 bases; nucleotides not matched to a gene: 5. Germline CDR1 and CDR2: DFQATT and SNEGSKA (reference sequence). The CDR3 has 16 amino acids. CDR3 loop: CSATGLAGGSSYEQYF. In DNA form, the CDR3 reads TGCAGTGCAACGGGACTAGCGGGAGGGAGCTCCTACGAGCAGTACTTC.

To note about this clonotype: With a far larger clone one base away, a read error is the likely cause. The rearrangement joins TRBV6-2 or TRBV6-3 to TRBJ2-5, with D unresolved. This CDR3 is built from 14 residues. Germline V CDR1 and CDR2: MNHEY, SVGEGT. Deletions cut 4 bases from V and 7 bases from J, with 16 bases between. The CDR3 nucleotides read TGTGCCAGCAGTTTCCACACAGAGGTTGGGACCCAGTACTTC. This codes for CASSFHTEVGTQYF.

A remark on this clonotype: A read error is possible here, since a much larger clone lies one base away. This chain connects TRBV7-9 to TRBJ2-5; the D is unclear. CDR3 length: 14 amino acids. Per germline, CDR1 SEHNR and CDR2 FQNEAQ (reference sequence). CDR3 DNA: TGTGCCAGCAGCTTACCGGGTCGCAAAGAGATCCAGTACTTC. Its translation is CASSLPGRKEIQYF.

This clonotype was picked up many times. The chain recombines TRBV28 with TRBJ1-6, with D unclear. This CDR3 comprises 15 residues. Germline V CDR1 and CDR2: MDHEN, SYDVKM. Deletions cut 6 bases from V and 10 bases from J, with 19 bases between. CDR3 sequence: CASSPLGWDGSPLHF. The CDR3 DNA reads TGTGCCAGCAGCCCACTCGGGTGGGATGGGTCACCCCTCCACTTT.

This clonotype was recorded only once. The chain recombines TRBV7-9 with TRBJ2-2; D is unresolved. From germline, CDR1 is SEHNR and CDR2 FQNEAQ (reference sequence). V lost 1 base and J 1 base, leaving 13 bases between the germline ends. The CDR3 is 17 residues long. The CDR3 DNA is TGTGCCAGCAGCTTAGGGAAAGAGCGTTTGAACACCGGGGAGCTGTTTTTT. Translating it yields CASSLGKERLNTGELFF.

On this clonotype itself: This sequence may be a read error, since a much larger clone differs from it by one base. This chain joins TRBV28 and TRBJ2-7; tentatively, D is TRBD1 (6 bases). This CDR3 region has 13 residues. Germline CDR1 is MDHEN and CDR2 is SYDVKM. The CDR3 sequence: CASGRQVSYAQYF. CDR3 nucleotide sequence: TGTGCCAGCGGGCGACAGGTATCCTACGCGCAGTACTTC.

The table lists this clonotype with many counts. The chain combines TRBV28 with TRBJ2-7; D remains ambiguous. CDR3 length: 15 amino acids. Trimming stripped 5 bases from V and 3 bases from J, with 17 bases between. The germline V gene has CDR1 MDHEN and CDR2 SYDVKM. Written as DNA, the CDR3 is TGTGCCAGCAGTGCATACCGCGTCCCTAACTACGAGCAGTACTTC. As protein: CASSAYRVPNYEQYF.

This clonotype showed up many times. CDR3: CATSDSGQGGETQYF. The DNA for the CDR3 is TGTGCCACCAGTGATTCCGGACAGGGAGGAGAGACCCAGTACTTC. The genes are TRBV24-1 and TRBJ2-5, with 8 bases identical to TRBD1. The CDR3 loop spans 15 amino acids. CDR1 and CDR2 from the germline V gene are KGHDR and SFDVKD. The J segment lost 4 bases and the V segment lost 2 bases, leaving 5 bases of the junction unmatched.

This clonotype has just a few counts. The chain uses TRBV27 and TRBJ2-7; D is possibly TRBD1 (5 bases). The CDR3 totals 13 residues. Germline CDR1 reads MNHEY; CDR2 reads SMNVEV (reference sequence). Trimming cost V 5 bases and J 5 bases, with 13 bases left between them. The CDR3 bases are TGTGCCAGCAGTAGACCCAGGGTACACGAGCAGTACTTC. Its translation is CASSRPRVHEQYF.

Remarks on this clonotype: A much more abundant neighbour one base away suggests this may be a read error. J is TRBJ2-2 and V is TRBV6-2 or TRBV6-3; TRBD2 might be the D (5 bases). CDR3 length: 13 residues. The V end was cut by 2 bases, the J end by 5 bases, with 6 bases between. CDR1 and CDR2 (germline): MNHEY, SVGEGT. The CDR3 DNA is TGTGCCAGCAGTTACGGGGAGACCGGGGAGCTGTTTTTT. Its translation is CASSYGETGELFF.